This T cell receptor beta chain stems from a study of control samples from healthy donors and cancer patients. Sequencing used immunoSEQ multiplex PCR; TCRdb keeps in-frame clones, though not all of them. The table has around 180,000 clones, 85% to 95% seen once. Germline CDR1 is SEHNR and CDR2 is FQNEAQ (reference sequence). This CDR3 is built from 17 residues. The trim removed 0 bases at V and 5 bases at J, leaving 10 bases unmatched. The sequenced material came from blood. This TCR derives from a young woman in good health. The J gene is TRBJ2-5, the V gene TRBV7-9; 9 bases match TRBD2. In DNA, the CDR3 is TGTGCCAGCAGCTTAGCGACCGGCGGGAGGGCCATGGAGACCCAGTACTTC. It translates to CASSLATGGRAMETQYF. Full variable domain (rest looked up from reference TRBV7-9 and TRBJ2-5): DTGVSQNPRHKITKRGQNVTFRCDPISEHNRLYWYRQTLGQGPEFLTYFQNEAQLEKSRLLSDRFSAERPKGSFSTLEIQRTEQGDSAMYLCASSLATGGRAMETQYFGPGTRLLVL.